A selection of T cell receptor beta chains follows, all from one sample in a study of blood T cell repertoires in COVID-19. TCRdb keeps only in-frame clones here, not all; method: immunoSEQ multiplex PCR. The sample includes 390,000 or so clones, roughly nine tenths of them seen just once. Sequenced sample: PBMCs or T cells enriched from blood (not recorded which). These receptors originate from a man aged 18 to 29 who had recovered from COVID-19. Each CDR3 is given with its conserved first and last residue. D genes are given only for firm matches. Size tells how often a clone was seen (once, few, many) or the class of an expanded clone, and some rows leave it out.

clone size: -; V gene: TRBV27; J gene: TRBJ2-1; D gene: -; CDR3 DNA: TGTGCCAGCAGTTCGAGGACTACGGGCAATGAGCAGTTCTTC; CDR3 protein: CASSSRTTGNEQFF
clone size: -; V gene: TRBV19; J gene: TRBJ1-2; D gene: TRBD1; CDR3 DNA: TGTGCCAGTAGGATGACGGGGGGGACAGCTGGCTACACCTTC; CDR3 protein: CASRMTGGTAGYTF
clone size: -; V gene: TRBV3-1/TRBV3-2; J gene: TRBJ1-3; D gene: -; CDR3 DNA: TGTGCCAGCAGCCAGATGATGGCCTTAGGGGCCTTACCTCGCTCTGGAAACACCATATATTTT; CDR3 protein: CASSQMMALGALPRSGNTIYF
clone size: -; V gene: TRBV5-1; J gene: TRBJ1-2; D gene: TRBD1; CDR3 DNA: TGCGCCAGCAGCAGCAACCCCCGGGACAGGGCAAGATTTAACTATGGCTACACCTTC; CDR3 protein: CASSSNPRDRARFNYGYTF
clone size: -; V gene: TRBV30; J gene: TRBJ2-4; D gene: -; CDR3 DNA: TGTGCCGGAGGGGCCCTAGCCAAAAACATTCAGTACTTC; CDR3 protein: CAGGALAKNIQYF
clone size: -; V gene: TRBV9; J gene: TRBJ2-1; D gene: TRBD2; CDR3 DNA: TGTGCCAGCAGCGTGAAGAGCGGGAGTTGGAACAATGAGCAGTTCTTC; CDR3 protein: CASSVKSGSWNNEQFF
clone size: -; V gene: TRBV27; J gene: TRBJ1-5; D gene: TRBD1; CDR3 DNA: TGTGCCAGCGGAATTTCGACAGGGGGTAATCAGCCCCAGCATTTT; CDR3 protein: CASGISTGGNQPQHF
clone size: -; V gene: TRBV4-2; J gene: TRBJ2-7; D gene: -; CDR3 DNA: TGTGCCAGCAGCCAAGATGAACGGGAGCGCGAGCAGTACTTC; CDR3 protein: CASSQDEREREQYF
clone size: -; V gene: TRBV12-3/TRBV12-4; J gene: TRBJ1-2; D gene: -; CDR3 DNA: TGTGCCAGCAGTTTAGCGGTCAGCTATGGCTACACCTTC; CDR3 protein: CASSLAVSYGYTF
clone size: -; V gene: TRBV9; J gene: TRBJ1-1; D gene: -; CDR3 DNA: TGTGCCAGCGGGGAGCGAGGTCTGAACACTGAAGCTTTCTTT; CDR3 protein: CASGERGLNTEAFF
clone size: -; V gene: TRBV18; J gene: TRBJ1-1; D gene: TRBD1; CDR3 DNA: TGTGCCAGCTCACCACCGACAGGGGTGAACACTGAAGCTTTCTTT; CDR3 protein: CASSPPTGVNTEAFF
clone size: -; V gene: TRBV14; J gene: TRBJ1-1; D gene: -; CDR3 DNA: TGTGCCAGCAGCCTGGTAGGGGACAATGAAGCTTTCTTT; CDR3 protein: CASSLVGDNEAFF
clone size: -; V gene: TRBV2; J gene: TRBJ2-1; D gene: TRBD1; CDR3 DNA: TGTGCCAGCAGTGATTCCCGGACAGGGTTCCTCTACAATGAGCAGTTCTTC; CDR3 protein: CASSDSRTGFLYNEQFF
clone size: -; V gene: TRBV5-6; J gene: TRBJ2-2; D gene: -; CDR3 DNA: TGTGCCAGCAGATTACAGGGTCACGGGGAGCTGTTTTTT; CDR3 protein: CASRLQGHGELFF
clone size: once; V gene: TRBV5-1; J gene: TRBJ1-2; D gene: TRBD1; CDR3 DNA: TGCGCCAGCAGCCCTACACAGGGGTTAGGTGGCTACACCTTC; CDR3 protein: CASSPTQGLGGYTF
clone size: -; V gene: TRBV3-1/TRBV3-2; J gene: TRBJ1-5; D gene: -; CDR3 DNA: TGTGCCAGCAGCCAAGATCAAGGGGTTCAGCCCCAGCATTTT; CDR3 protein: CASSQDQGVQPQHF
clone size: few; V gene: TRBV9; J gene: TRBJ1-1; D gene: TRBD1; CDR3 DNA: TGTGCCAGCAGCACCGGGACAGTGAAAACCAACACTGAAGCTTTCTTT; CDR3 protein: CASSTGTVKTNTEAFF
clone size: -; V gene: TRBV11-2; J gene: TRBJ2-7; D gene: -; CDR3 DNA: TGTGCCAGCAGCTTACAGCGACTAAACGAGCAGTACTTC; CDR3 protein: CASSLQRLNEQYF
clone size: -; V gene: TRBV10-1; J gene: TRBJ1-1; D gene: TRBD1; CDR3 DNA: TGCGCCAGCAGTCCGACAGGGATGATTGAGGCTTTCTTT; CDR3 protein: CASSPTGMIEAFF
clone size: once; V gene: TRBV2; J gene: TRBJ2-7; D gene: TRBD2; CDR3 DNA: TGTGCCAGCAGTGCCGGGAGGGGGGAAGCCTACGAGCAGTACTTC; CDR3 protein: CASSAGRGEAYEQYF
clone size: -; V gene: TRBV9; J gene: TRBJ2-2; D gene: -; CDR3 DNA: TGTGCCAGCAGCGCCGGTCACGGGGAGCTGTTTTTT; CDR3 protein: CASSAGHGELFF
clone size: few; V gene: TRBV24-1; J gene: TRBJ1-5; D gene: -; CDR3 DNA: TGTGCCACCAGTGAAGGTCAGGGTGGTCAGCCCCAGCATTTT; CDR3 protein: CATSEGQGGQPQHF
clone size: -; V gene: TRBV5-1; J gene: TRBJ2-7; D gene: -; CDR3 DNA: TGCGCCAGCAGCTTCGATGCCGGGACAATCTACGAGCAGTACTTC; CDR3 protein: CASSFDAGTIYEQYF
clone size: -; V gene: TRBV28; J gene: TRBJ2-3; D gene: -; CDR3 DNA: TGTGCCAGCAGTTTCGGGCGGGCAGGCACAGATACGCAGTATTTT; CDR3 protein: CASSFGRAGTDTQYF
clone size: once; V gene: TRBV2; J gene: TRBJ2-6; D gene: TRBD1; CDR3 DNA: TGTGCCAGCAGTGGGCCTGGTCAGGGGGTCTCTGGGGCCAACGTCCTGACTTTC; CDR3 protein: CASSGPGQGVSGANVLTF
clone size: -; V gene: TRBV19; J gene: TRBJ2-1; D gene: TRBD1; CDR3 DNA: TGTGCCAGTAGTAGTCAGGGGGCTGCCTACAATGAGCAGTTCTTC; CDR3 protein: CASSSQGAAYNEQFF
clone size: once; V gene: TRBV10-3; J gene: TRBJ2-5; D gene: -; CDR3 DNA: TGTGCCACCCAGGGGCAGGGGCCCGAAGAGACCCAGTACTTC; CDR3 protein: CATQGQGPEETQYF
clone size: -; V gene: TRBV2; J gene: TRBJ2-3; D gene: -; CDR3 DNA: TGTGCCAGCTGGGGGAAAGGACAGATCACAGATACGCAGTATTTT; CDR3 protein: CASWGKGQITDTQYF
clone size: -; V gene: TRBV6-5; J gene: TRBJ2-7; D gene: -; CDR3 DNA: TGTGCCAGCAGTTACCGCCGGGACTCGTCTTACGAGCAGTACTTC; CDR3 protein: CASSYRRDSSYEQYF
clone size: -; V gene: TRBV19; J gene: TRBJ2-7; D gene: -; CDR3 DNA: TGTGCCAGTAGTAAGAGGGGGGGCTCTGGCGAGCAGTACTTC; CDR3 protein: CASSKRGGSGEQYF
clone size: -; V gene: TRBV21-1; J gene: TRBJ2-1; D gene: -; CDR3 DNA: TGTGCCAGCACTCCGTGCACAGGGGGCTGGAATGAGCAGTTCTTC; CDR3 protein: CASTPCTGGWNEQFF
clone size: few; V gene: TRBV7-2; J gene: TRBJ2-2; D gene: -; CDR3 DNA: TGTGCCAGCAGCTTAGGTTTCGTTGGGGCTCTGGAGCTGTTTTTT; CDR3 protein: CASSLGFVGALELFF